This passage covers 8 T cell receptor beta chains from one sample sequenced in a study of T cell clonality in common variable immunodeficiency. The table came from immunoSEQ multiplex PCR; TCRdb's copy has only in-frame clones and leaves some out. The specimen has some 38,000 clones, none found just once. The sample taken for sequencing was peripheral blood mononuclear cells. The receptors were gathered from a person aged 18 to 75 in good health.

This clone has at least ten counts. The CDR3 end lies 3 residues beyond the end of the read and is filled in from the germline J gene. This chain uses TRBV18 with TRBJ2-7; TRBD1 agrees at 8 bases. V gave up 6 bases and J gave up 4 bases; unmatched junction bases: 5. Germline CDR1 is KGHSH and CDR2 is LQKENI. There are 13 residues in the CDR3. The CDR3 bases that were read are TGTGCCAGCTCCGGACAGGGATCTTACGAG. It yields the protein CASSGQGSYE. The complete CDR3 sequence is CASSGQGSYEQYF.

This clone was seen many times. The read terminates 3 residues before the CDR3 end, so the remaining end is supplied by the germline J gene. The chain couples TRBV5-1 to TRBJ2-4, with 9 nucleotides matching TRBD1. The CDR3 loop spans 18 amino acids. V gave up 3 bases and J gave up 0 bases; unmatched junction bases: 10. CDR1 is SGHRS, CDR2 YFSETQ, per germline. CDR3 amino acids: CASSSLPGTGLAKNIQYF. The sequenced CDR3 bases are TGCGCCAGCAGCTCCCTCCCCGGGACAGGGTTAGCCAAAAACATT.

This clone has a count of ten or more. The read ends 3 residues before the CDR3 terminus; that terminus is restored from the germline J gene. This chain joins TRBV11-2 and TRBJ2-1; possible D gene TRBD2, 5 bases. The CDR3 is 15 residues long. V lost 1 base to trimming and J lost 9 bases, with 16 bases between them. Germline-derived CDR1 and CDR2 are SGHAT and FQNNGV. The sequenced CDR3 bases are TGTGCCAGCAGCTTAGTAACGACTACCCATGTTGAG. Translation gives CASSLVTTTHVE. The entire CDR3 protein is CASSLVTTTHVEQFF.

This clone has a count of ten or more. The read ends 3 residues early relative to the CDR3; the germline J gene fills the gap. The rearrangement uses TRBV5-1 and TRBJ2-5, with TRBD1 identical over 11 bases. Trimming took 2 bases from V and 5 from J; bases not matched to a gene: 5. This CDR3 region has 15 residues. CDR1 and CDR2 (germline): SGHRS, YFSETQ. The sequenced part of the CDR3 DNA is TGCGCCAGCAGCTTCGGGACAGGGGGTTTGGAGACC. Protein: CASSFGTGGLET. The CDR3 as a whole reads CASSFGTGGLETQYF.

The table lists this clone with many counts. The sequenced part of the CDR3 DNA is TGTGCCAGTACCCCACTAGTGGGTTCTGGAAACACC. Translated: CASTPLVGSGNT. The full-length CDR3 reads as CASTPLVGSGNTIYF. The rearrangement links TRBV19 to TRBJ1-3; D not resolved. Read coverage stops 3 residues before the CDR3 terminus; the germline J gene supplies the remainder. Trimming removed 7 bases at V and 1 base at J, with 14 bases between. CDR3 length: 15 amino acids. The germline gives CDR1 LNHDA, CDR2 SQIVND (reference sequence).

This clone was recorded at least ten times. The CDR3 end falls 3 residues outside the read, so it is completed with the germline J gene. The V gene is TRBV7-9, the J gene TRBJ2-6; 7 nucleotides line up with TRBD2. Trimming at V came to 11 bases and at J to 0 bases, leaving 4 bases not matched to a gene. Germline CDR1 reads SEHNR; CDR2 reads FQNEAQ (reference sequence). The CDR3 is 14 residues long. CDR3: CAAPGGSGANVLTF. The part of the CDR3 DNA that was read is TGTGCCGCCCCGGGGGGCTCTGGGGCCAACGTC.

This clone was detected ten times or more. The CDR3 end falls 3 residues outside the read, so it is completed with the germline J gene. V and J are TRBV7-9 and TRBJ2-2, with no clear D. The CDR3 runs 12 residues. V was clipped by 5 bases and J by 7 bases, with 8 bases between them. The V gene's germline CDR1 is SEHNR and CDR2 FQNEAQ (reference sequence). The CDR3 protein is CASSPQGGELFF. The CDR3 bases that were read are TGTGCCAGCAGCCCACAAGGCGGGGAG.

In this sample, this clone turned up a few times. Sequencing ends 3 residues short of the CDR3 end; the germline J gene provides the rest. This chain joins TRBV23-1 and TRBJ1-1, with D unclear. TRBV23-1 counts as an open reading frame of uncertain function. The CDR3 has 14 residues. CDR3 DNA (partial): TGCGCCAGCAGTCGGCCCCCCCACACAGATACG. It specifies CASSRPPHTDT. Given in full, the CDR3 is CASSRPPHTDTAFF.